This T cell receptor beta chain was captured in a study of OX40 agonist ivuxolimab in advanced cancers. The data were produced by immunoSEQ multiplex PCR, yet TCRdb's version contains in-frame clones alone and is incomplete. The sample includes 50,000 or so clones, approximately 85% of them seen just once. The CDR3 spans 18 residues. V shed 6 bases and J shed 0 bases, with 18 bases lying between them. Germline V gives CDR1 MRHNA, CDR2 SNTAGT. In this sample, this clone turned up once. The sequences come from CD4+ or CD8+ T cells sorted from blood, collected in a trial of the OX40 agonist ivuxolimab. The TCR originated in an adult with an advanced solid tumor such as melanoma, head and neck, liver or kidney cancer. The chain joins TRBV6-4 to TRBJ1-6; unclear D gene. The CDR3 sequence: CASSRPMTESSYNSPLHF. The CDR3 DNA sequence: TGTGCCAGCAGCCGTCCTATGACCGAGAGCTCCTATAATTCACCCCTCCACTTT.